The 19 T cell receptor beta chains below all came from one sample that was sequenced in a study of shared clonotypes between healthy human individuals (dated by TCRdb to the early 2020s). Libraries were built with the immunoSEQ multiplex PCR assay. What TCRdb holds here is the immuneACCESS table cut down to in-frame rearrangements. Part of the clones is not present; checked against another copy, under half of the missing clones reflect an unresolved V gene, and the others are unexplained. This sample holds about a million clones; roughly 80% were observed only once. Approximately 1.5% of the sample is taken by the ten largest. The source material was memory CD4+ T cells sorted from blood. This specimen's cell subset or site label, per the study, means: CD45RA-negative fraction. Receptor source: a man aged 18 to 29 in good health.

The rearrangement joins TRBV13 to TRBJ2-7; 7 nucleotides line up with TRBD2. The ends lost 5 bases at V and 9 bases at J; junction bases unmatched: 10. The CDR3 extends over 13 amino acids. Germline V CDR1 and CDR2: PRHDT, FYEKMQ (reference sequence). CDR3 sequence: CASSRSGPAGQYF. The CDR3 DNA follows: TGTGCCAGCAGCCGTAGCGGGCCGGCTGGGCAGTACTTC.

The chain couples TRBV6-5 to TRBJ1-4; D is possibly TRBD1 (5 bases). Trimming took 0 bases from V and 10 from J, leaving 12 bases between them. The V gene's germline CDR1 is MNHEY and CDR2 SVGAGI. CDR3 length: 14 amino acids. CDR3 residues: CASSYSRGVRKLFF. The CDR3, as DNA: TGTGCCAGCAGTTACTCGAGGGGTGTAAGAAAACTGTTTTTT.

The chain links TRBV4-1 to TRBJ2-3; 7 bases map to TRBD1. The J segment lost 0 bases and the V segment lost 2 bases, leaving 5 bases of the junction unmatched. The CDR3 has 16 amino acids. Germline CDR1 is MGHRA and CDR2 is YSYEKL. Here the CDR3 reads CASSQPTGSSTDTQYF. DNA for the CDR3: TGCGCCAGCAGCCAACCGACAGGGAGTAGCACAGATACGCAGTATTTT.

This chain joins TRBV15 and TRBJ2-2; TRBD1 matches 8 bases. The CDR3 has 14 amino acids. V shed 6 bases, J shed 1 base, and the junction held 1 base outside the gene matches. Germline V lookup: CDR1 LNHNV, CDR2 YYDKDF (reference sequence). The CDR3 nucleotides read TGTGCCACCAGGGACAGGGTGAACACCGGGGAGCTGTTTTTT. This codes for CATRDRVNTGELFF.

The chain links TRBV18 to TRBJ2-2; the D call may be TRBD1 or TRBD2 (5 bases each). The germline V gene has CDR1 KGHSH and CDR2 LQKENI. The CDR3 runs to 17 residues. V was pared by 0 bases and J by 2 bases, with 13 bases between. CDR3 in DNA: TGTGCCAGCTCACCACCAGTCGGGGCGACCAACACCGGGGAGCTGTTTTTT. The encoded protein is CASSPPVGATNTGELFF. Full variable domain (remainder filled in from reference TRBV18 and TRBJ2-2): NAGVMQNPRHLVRRRGQEARLRCSPMKGHSHVYWYRQLPEEGLKFMVYLQKENIIDESGMPKERFSAEFPKEGPSILRIQQVVRGDSAAYFCASSPPVGATNTGELFFGEGSRLTVL.

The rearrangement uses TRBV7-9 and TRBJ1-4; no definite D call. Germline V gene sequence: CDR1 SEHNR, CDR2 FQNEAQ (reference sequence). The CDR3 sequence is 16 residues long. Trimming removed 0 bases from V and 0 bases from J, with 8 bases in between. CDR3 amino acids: CASSLALVATNEKLFF. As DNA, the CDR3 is TGTGCCAGCAGCTTAGCGTTAGTTGCAACTAATGAAAAACTGTTTTTT.

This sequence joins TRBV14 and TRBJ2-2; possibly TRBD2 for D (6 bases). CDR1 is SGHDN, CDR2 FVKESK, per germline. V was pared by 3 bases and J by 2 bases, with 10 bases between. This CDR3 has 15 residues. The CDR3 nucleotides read TGTGCCAGCAGCCACGGGGCGGGAAACACCGGGGAGCTGTTTTTT. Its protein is CASSHGAGNTGELFF.

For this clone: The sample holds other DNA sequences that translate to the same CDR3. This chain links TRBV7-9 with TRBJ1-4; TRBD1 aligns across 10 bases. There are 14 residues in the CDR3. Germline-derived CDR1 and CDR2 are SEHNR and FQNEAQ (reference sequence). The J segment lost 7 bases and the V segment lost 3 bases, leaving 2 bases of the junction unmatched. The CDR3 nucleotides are TGTGCCAGCAGCTTGGGACAGGGGAGTGAAAAACTGTTTTTT. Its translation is CASSLGQGSEKLFF.

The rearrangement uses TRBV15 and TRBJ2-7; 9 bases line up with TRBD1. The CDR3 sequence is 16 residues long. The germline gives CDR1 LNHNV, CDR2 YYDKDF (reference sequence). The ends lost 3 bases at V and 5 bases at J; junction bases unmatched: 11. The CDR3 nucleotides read TGTGCCACCAGCAGTTCCGACAGGGGGTTTCCGGACGAGCAGTACTTC. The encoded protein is CATSSSDRGFPDEQYF.

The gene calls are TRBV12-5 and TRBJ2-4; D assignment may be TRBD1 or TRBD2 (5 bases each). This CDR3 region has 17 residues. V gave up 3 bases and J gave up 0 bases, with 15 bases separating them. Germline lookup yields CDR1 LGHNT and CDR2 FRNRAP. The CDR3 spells CASGFAGTDLAKNIQYF. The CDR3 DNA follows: TGTGCTAGTGGTTTCGCCGGGACCGACCTAGCCAAAAACATTCAGTACTTC.

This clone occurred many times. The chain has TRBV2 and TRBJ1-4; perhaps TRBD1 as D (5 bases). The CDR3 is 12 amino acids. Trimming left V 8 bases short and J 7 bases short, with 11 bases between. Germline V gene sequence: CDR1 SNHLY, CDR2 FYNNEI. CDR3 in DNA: TGTGCCAGCGCCAGGGTTGGTGAAAAACTGTTTTTT. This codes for CASARVGEKLFF.

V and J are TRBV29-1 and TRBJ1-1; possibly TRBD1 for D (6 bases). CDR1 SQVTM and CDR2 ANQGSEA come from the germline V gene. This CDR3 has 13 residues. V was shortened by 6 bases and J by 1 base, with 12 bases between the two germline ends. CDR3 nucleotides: TGCAGCGTACTAGGGGACAAGAACACTGAAGCTTTCTTT. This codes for CSVLGDKNTEAFF. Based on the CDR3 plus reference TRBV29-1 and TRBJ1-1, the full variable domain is SAVISQKPSRDICQRGTSLTIQCQVDSQVTMMFWYRQQPGQSLTLIATANQGSEATYESGFVIDKFPISRPNLTFSTLTVSNMSPEDSSIYLCSVLGDKNTEAFFGQGTRLTVV.

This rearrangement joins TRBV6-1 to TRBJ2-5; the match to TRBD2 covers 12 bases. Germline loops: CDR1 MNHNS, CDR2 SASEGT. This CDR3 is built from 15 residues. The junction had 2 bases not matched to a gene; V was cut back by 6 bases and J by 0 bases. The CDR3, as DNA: TGTGCCAGCAGCAGGACTAGCGGGAACCAAGAGACCCAGTACTTC. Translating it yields CASSRTSGNQETQYF.

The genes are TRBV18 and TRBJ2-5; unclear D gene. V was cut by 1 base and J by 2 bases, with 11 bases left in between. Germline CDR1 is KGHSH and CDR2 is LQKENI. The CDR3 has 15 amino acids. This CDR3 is CASSPLSGLQETQYF. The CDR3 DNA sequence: TGTGCCAGCTCACCACTCTCCGGGTTACAAGAGACCCAGTACTTC.

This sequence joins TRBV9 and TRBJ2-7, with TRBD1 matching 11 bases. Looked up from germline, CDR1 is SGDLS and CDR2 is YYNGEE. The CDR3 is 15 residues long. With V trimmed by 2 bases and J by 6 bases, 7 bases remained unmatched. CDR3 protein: CASSVIGTGGSEQYF. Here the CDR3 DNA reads TGTGCCAGCAGCGTGATCGGGACAGGGGGATCCGAGCAGTACTTC.

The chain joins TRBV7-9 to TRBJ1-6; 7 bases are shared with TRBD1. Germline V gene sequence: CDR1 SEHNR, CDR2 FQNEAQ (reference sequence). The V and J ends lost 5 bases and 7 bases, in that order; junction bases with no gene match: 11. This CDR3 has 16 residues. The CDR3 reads CASSPPVGQRNSPLHF. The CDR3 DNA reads TGTGCCAGCAGCCCACCGGTGGGACAGAGAAATTCACCCCTCCACTTT.

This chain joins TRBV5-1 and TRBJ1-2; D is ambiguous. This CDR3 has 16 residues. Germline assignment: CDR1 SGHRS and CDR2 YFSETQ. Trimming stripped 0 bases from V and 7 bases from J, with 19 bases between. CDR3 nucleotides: TGCGCCAGCAGCTTGGAGGTCAGCGGGCCCTATAGTGGCTACACCTTC. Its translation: CASSLEVSGPYSGYTF.

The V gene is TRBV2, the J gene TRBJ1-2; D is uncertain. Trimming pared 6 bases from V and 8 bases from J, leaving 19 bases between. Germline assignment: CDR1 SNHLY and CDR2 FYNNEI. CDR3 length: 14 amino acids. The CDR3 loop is CASSQSESGRGYTF. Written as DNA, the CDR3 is TGTGCCAGCAGCCAGTCGGAGTCCGGACGCGGCTACACCTTC.

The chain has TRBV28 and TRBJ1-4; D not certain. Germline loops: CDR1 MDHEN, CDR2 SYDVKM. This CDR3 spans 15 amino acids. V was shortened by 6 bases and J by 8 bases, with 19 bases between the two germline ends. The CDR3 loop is CASRSSYQIPEKLFF. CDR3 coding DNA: TGTGCCAGCAGATCATCCTACCAGATTCCCGAAAAACTGTTTTTT. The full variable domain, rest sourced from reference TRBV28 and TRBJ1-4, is DVKVTQSSRYLVKRTGEKVFLECVQDMDHENMFWYRQDPGLGLRLIYFSYDVKMKEKGDIPEGYSVSREKKERFSLILESASTNQTSMYLCASRSSYQIPEKLFFGSGTQLSVL.